One sample yielded the 7 T cell receptor beta chains listed below, sequenced in a study of neurological immune-mediated disorders. TCRdb reprocessed the 5' RACE reads with MiXCR, giving one entry per CDR3 protein. This table has tens of thousands of distinct CDR3 sequences, under 3% appearing once. Sequenced input: PBMCs. The receptors were gathered from a man in his fifties or sixties with multiple sclerosis.

The table lists this clonotype with many counts. This rearrangement joins TRBV5-1 to TRBJ2-1; maybe TRBD2 (6 bases). With 0 bases removed from V and 5 bases from J, the gap between germline ends came to 9 bases. CDR3 length: 14 residues. Germline-derived CDR1 and CDR2 are SGHRS and YFSETQ. The CDR3 DNA follows: TGCGCCAGCAGCTTGGCGGGACTTGACAATGAGCAGTTCTTC. It specifies CASSLAGLDNEQFF.

This clonotype was recorded at least ten times. V gene TRBV14 combines with J gene TRBJ1-1; unclear D gene. The CDR3 spans 15 residues. Germline V CDR1 and CDR2: SGHDN, FVKESK. Trimming pared 0 bases from V and 5 bases from J, leaving 13 bases between. This CDR3 reads CASSQDIGPWTEAFF. The CDR3 coding sequence is TGTGCCAGCAGCCAAGATATAGGCCCCTGGACTGAAGCTTTCTTT.

The table lists this clonotype with many counts. The chain is built from TRBV5-1 and TRBJ1-1; D uncertain. Trimming removed 0 bases at V and 1 base at J, with 10 bases between. The CDR3 covers 15 residues. Germline V lookup: CDR1 SGHRS, CDR2 YFSETQ. The CDR3 DNA follows: TGCGCCAGCAGCTTGGGCGGAAAGCCGAACACTGAAGCTTTCTTT. As protein: CASSLGGKPNTEAFF.

The gene calls are TRBV7-2 and TRBJ2-5; D is possibly TRBD2 (6 bases). Germline CDR1 and CDR2: SGHTA and FQGNSA. V was pared by 5 bases and J by 7 bases, with 20 bases between. The length of the CDR3 is 15 residues. The CDR3 is CASSRDPGVTGTQYF. DNA for the CDR3: TGTGCCAGCAGCCGAGACCCGGGGGTGACGGGGACCCAGTACTTC.

There are many counts of this clonotype. The genes are TRBV20-1 and TRBJ1-2; D is unclear. Looked up from germline, CDR1 is DFQATT and CDR2 is SNEGSKA (reference sequence). CDR3 length: 14 amino acids. The V and J ends lost 2 bases and 0 bases respectively, with 10 bases between them. CDR3 sequence reads: CSARLSWSNYGYTF. The CDR3 DNA reads as TGCAGTGCTAGACTGTCGTGGTCTAACTATGGCTACACCTTC.

This clonotype showed up many times. The chain recombines TRBV7-8 with TRBJ1-2, with a weak D call TRBD1 (5 bases). This CDR3 has 14 amino acids. Germline V gives CDR1 SGHVS, CDR2 FQNEAQ. V dropped 5 bases and J dropped 8 bases, with 18 bases sitting between them. The CDR3: CASSAYRNPAGYTF. DNA for the CDR3: TGTGCCAGCAGCGCGTACAGGAACCCCGCGGGCTACACCTTC.

This clonotype was found many times. V is TRBV7-2 and J is TRBJ2-5, with 8 nucleotides matching TRBD1. Per germline, CDR1 SGHTA and CDR2 FQGNSA. The trim removed 5 bases at V and 4 bases at J, leaving 3 bases unmatched. CDR3 length equals 13 residues. The CDR3 coding sequence is TGTGCCAGCAGCCTTGACAGGGGAGAGACCCAGTACTTC. Amino acids: CASSLDRGETQYF.